The 31 T cell receptor beta chains presented below share a single source sample, sequenced in a study of cytomegalovirus exposure and HLA in healthy donors. The method was immunoSEQ multiplex PCR; TCRdb's version includes in-frame clones alone and lacks a portion of them. The profile shows about 110,000 clones, over 75% of them singletons. Input material: PBMCs. The source of these receptors is a woman aged 18-30 years in good health and CMV-seronegative.

This chain connects TRBV11-2 to TRBJ1-1; 9 nucleotides line up with TRBD1. Germline trimming cut 7 bases from V and 4 bases from J; bases unmatched to any gene: 4. From germline, CDR1 is SGHAT and CDR2 FQNNGV. CDR3 length equals 13 residues. In DNA, the CDR3 is TGTGCCAGCACGCCGGGACAGGGCACTGAAGCTTTCTTT. Translating gives CASTPGQGTEAFF.

This rearrangement joins TRBV2 to TRBJ1-2; TRBD1 agrees at 10 bases. The CDR3 consists of 15 residues. The V gene end was trimmed by 6 bases and the J gene end by 2 bases; junction bases not matched to a gene: 6. CDR1 is SNHLY, CDR2 FYNNEI, per germline. The DNA of the CDR3 is TGTGCCAGCAGGGGACAGGGGCCCTCGAACTATGGCTACACCTTC. Translation: CASRGQGPSNYGYTF. Full variable domain (missing parts from reference TRBV2 and TRBJ1-2): EPEVTQTPSHQVTQMGQEVILRCVPISNHLYFYWYRQILGQKVEFLVSFYNNEISEKSEIFDDQFSVERPDGSNFTLKIRSTKLEDSAMYFCASRGQGPSNYGYTFGSGTRLTVV.

J is TRBJ2-7 and V is TRBV7-2; 14 bases fit TRBD2. Germline lookup yields CDR1 SGHTA and CDR2 FQGNSA. CDR3 length: 16 amino acids. With 6 bases clipped from V and 0 bases from J, the junction kept 4 bases outside the gene matches. CDR3 DNA: TGTGCCAGCAGGCACGGGACTAGCGGGGGCTCCTACGAGCAGTACTTC. This translates into CASRHGTSGGSYEQYF.

This chain links TRBV9 with TRBJ1-1; D ambiguous. Germline V lookup: CDR1 SGDLS, CDR2 YYNGEE. This CDR3 has 12 amino acids. V gave up 4 bases and J gave up 5 bases, with 9 bases separating them. The DNA of the CDR3 is TGTGCCAGCAGCCTGCCGCGAACTGAAGCTTTCTTT. Encoded protein: CASSLPRTEAFF.

The chain combines TRBV9 with TRBJ1-2; D uncertain. There are 13 residues in the CDR3. Deletions cut 2 bases from V and 3 bases from J, with 8 bases between. Per the germline V gene, CDR1 is SGDLS and CDR2 is YYNGEE. The CDR3 DNA reads TGTGCCAGCAGCGTTTCCGGGGACTATGGCTACACCTTC. Protein product: CASSVSGDYGYTF.

This clone was picked up one time. The chain joins TRBV27 to TRBJ2-2; no firm D call. Trimming took 6 bases from V and 9 from J, leaving 17 bases between them. Germline loops: CDR1 MNHEY, CDR2 SMNVEV (reference sequence). This CDR3 has 14 residues. CDR3 bases: TGTGCCAGCAGGACCCCCGGAGTCCCCCGGGAGCTGTTTTTT. Translating gives CASRTPGVPRELFF.

The chain uses TRBV5-5 and TRBJ2-7; TRBD1 matches 9 bases. Germline V gives CDR1 SGHKS, CDR2 YYEKEE (reference sequence). The CDR3 is 15 amino acids. V shed 5 bases and J 6 bases; nucleotides not matched to a gene: 12. CDR3: CASSFPGQGVLEQYF. The CDR3 bases are TGTGCCAGCAGTTTTCCGGGACAGGGAGTTCTCGAGCAGTACTTC.

The V and J genes are TRBV27 and TRBJ1-1; D not certain. Trimming shortened V by 2 bases and J by 7 bases, and 11 bases separated the two germline ends. This CDR3 has 13 residues. Germline values: CDR1 MNHEY, CDR2 SMNVEV (reference sequence). In DNA, the CDR3 is TGTGCCAGCAGTTTAAAGGTCGCGGGTGAAGCTTTCTTT. Amino acids: CASSLKVAGEAFF.

V is TRBV30 and J is TRBJ1-6, with no clear D. Germline V gene lookup returns CDR1 GTSNPN and CDR2 SVGIG (reference sequence). Trimming took 3 bases from V and 8 from J, leaving 20 bases between them. CDR3 length: 16 residues. The CDR3 DNA reads as TGTGCCTGGAGGCTAAAAAGAGGTAGTTGGGATTCACCCCTCCACTTT. Translated: CAWRLKRGSWDSPLHF.

The chain couples TRBV5-1 to TRBJ2-1; weak D call: TRBD1 (6 bases). V lost 2 bases to trimming and J lost 7 bases, with 13 bases between them. CDR1 and CDR2 (germline): SGHRS, YFSETQ. The CDR3 sequence is 14 residues long. The CDR3: CASSLQGFDNEQFF. CDR3 coding DNA: TGCGCCAGCAGCTTACAGGGTTTCGATAATGAGCAGTTCTTC.

The chain joins TRBV27 to TRBJ1-2; D is possibly TRBD1 (6 bases). Trimming left V 7 bases short and J 7 bases short, with 16 bases between. This CDR3 region has 13 residues. Germline assignment: CDR1 MNHEY and CDR2 SMNVEV (reference sequence). The CDR3 DNA follows: TGTGCCAGCACCACCCTACAGGGAAGTGGCTACACCTTC. Amino acid sequence: CASTTLQGSGYTF.

The chain links TRBV27 to TRBJ1-2; a weak D match, TRBD1 (6 bases). With 0 bases removed from V and 4 bases from J, the gap between germline ends came to 12 bases. Germline V gene sequence: CDR1 MNHEY, CDR2 SMNVEV (reference sequence). The CDR3 covers 15 residues. In nucleotides, the CDR3 is TGTGCCAGCAGTTTATCGGGGGGGCAGGTCTATGGCTACACCTTC. It specifies CASSLSGGQVYGYTF.

This clone was seen once. The chain joins TRBV6-1 to TRBJ2-3; D is unresolved. CDR3 length equals 14 residues. From germline, CDR1 is MNHNS and CDR2 SASEGT. V was cut by 1 base and J by 10 bases, with 15 bases left in between. The CDR3 protein is CASSEDVRSEAQYF. DNA of the CDR3: TGTGCCAGCAGTGAAGATGTTAGGTCCGAGGCGCAGTATTTT.

This chain connects TRBV28 to TRBJ2-1; possibly TRBD1 for D (6 bases). The germline V gene has CDR1 MDHEN and CDR2 SYDVKM. V dropped 6 bases and J dropped 3 bases, with 15 bases sitting between them. There are 15 residues in the CDR3. The CDR3 protein is CASSLRGSGYNEQFF. The DNA of the CDR3 is TGTGCCAGCAGCCTCAGGGGTAGTGGCTACAATGAGCAGTTCTTC.

The chain couples TRBV7-3 to TRBJ2-3, with D tentatively TRBD2 (6 bases). CDR1 SGHTA and CDR2 FQGTGA come from the germline V gene. V gave up 4 bases and J gave up 6 bases, with 14 bases separating them. The length of the CDR3 is 14 residues. The chain's CDR3 is CASSSFGAGDTQYF. CDR3 DNA sequence: TGTGCCAGCAGCTCATTTGGGGCGGGGGATACGCAGTATTTT.

The gene calls are TRBV7-6 and TRBJ2-5, with 12 positions matching TRBD2. The trim removed 5 bases at V and 1 base at J, leaving 5 bases unmatched. The CDR3 runs to 16 residues. Germline V gene data show CDR1 as SGHVS and CDR2 as FNYEAQ. The CDR3 sequence is CASSLLGLAGQETQYF. Written as DNA, the CDR3 is TGTGCCAGCAGCCTACTGGGACTAGCGGGCCAAGAGACCCAGTACTTC.

The V and J genes are TRBV5-1 and TRBJ2-5, with TRBD1 matching over 7 bases. Per the germline V gene, CDR1 is SGHRS and CDR2 is YFSETQ. This CDR3 has 14 amino acids. Trimming took 4 bases from V and 3 from J; bases not matched to a gene: 6. CDR3 residues: CASSNRDSKETQYF. CDR3 sequence (DNA): TGCGCCAGCAGCAACCGGGACAGCAAAGAGACCCAGTACTTC. Full variable domain (missing parts from reference TRBV5-1 and TRBJ2-5): KAGVTQTPRYLIKTRGQQVTLSCSPISGHRSVSWYQQTPGQGLQFLFEYFSETQRNKGNFPGRFSGRQFSNSRSEMNVSTLELGDSALYLCASSNRDSKETQYFGPGTRLLVL.

This chain joins TRBV19 and TRBJ1-1, with a possible D match to TRBD1 (5 bases). The germline V gene encodes CDR1 LNHDA and CDR2 SQIVND (reference sequence). Between the trimmed V and J ends, which lost 2 bases and 6 bases, there was a span of 10 bases. The CDR3 is made up of 13 amino acids. CDR3 region: CASSIKGAAEAFF. The DNA of the CDR3 is TGTGCCAGTAGTATAAAAGGGGCGGCTGAAGCTTTCTTT.

This clone was counted once. The chain couples TRBV2 to TRBJ2-7; 8 positions match TRBD2. The CDR3 has 14 residues. Germline CDR1 SNHLY, CDR2 FYNNEI. Trimming removed 6 bases from V and 2 bases from J; junction bases left unmatched: 6. The CDR3 bases are TGTGCCAGCAGCGGGGGGGGCCGGACCTACGAGCAGTACTTC. As protein: CASSGGGRTYEQYF.

The gene calls are TRBV7-9 and TRBJ2-7; D possibly corresponds to TRBD1 (6 bases). Germline-derived CDR1 and CDR2 are SEHNR and FQNEAQ (reference sequence). This CDR3 comprises 14 residues. V lost 4 bases and J 5 bases, leaving 15 bases between the germline ends. CDR3 bases: TGTGCCAGCAGCTCAAACAGGGTCTCTGACGAGCAGTACTTC. This gives the protein CASSSNRVSDEQYF.

V is TRBV29-1 and J is TRBJ1-2, with 7 bases fitting TRBD1. The CDR3 spans 12 residues. J gave up 3 bases and V 4 bases, and 2 bases lay outside the gene matches. Germline-derived CDR1 and CDR2 are SQVTM and ANQGSEA. The CDR3 loop is CSVGQGYYGYTF. DNA for the CDR3: TGCAGCGTTGGACAGGGCTACTATGGCTACACCTTC.

Remarks on this clone: Other nucleotide sequences in the sample specify the same CDR3. The J gene is TRBJ2-1, the V gene TRBV5-1; 10 bases are a match to TRBD2. CDR3 length: 15 amino acids. Trimming took 0 bases from V and 6 from J; bases not matched to a gene: 3. From germline, CDR1 is SGHRS and CDR2 YFSETQ. DNA for the CDR3: TGCGCCAGCAGCTTGGGACTAGCGGGTATCAATGAGCAGTTCTTC. This sequence encodes CASSLGLAGINEQFF.

This clone was counted only a few times. The chain is built from TRBV2 and TRBJ1-4; maybe TRBD1 (5 bases). This CDR3 contains 13 residues. Trimming pared 7 bases from V and 10 bases from J, leaving 16 bases between. Germline V gives CDR1 SNHLY, CDR2 FYNNEI. The CDR3 loop reads CASKVSQGGKLFF. CDR3 nucleotides: TGTGCCAGCAAAGTTTCCCAGGGAGGAAAACTGTTTTTT.

This chain joins TRBV19 and TRBJ1-4, with a weak D call TRBD1 (6 bases). The CDR3 is made up of 15 amino acids. Trimming stripped 9 bases from V and 0 bases from J, with 14 bases between. CDR1 is LNHDA and CDR2 is SQIVND in the germline V gene (reference sequence). The CDR3 coding sequence is TGTGCCAGCAAACCCGGGACAACAACTAATGAAAAACTGTTTTTT. This translates into CASKPGTTTNEKLFF.

The chain has TRBV7-9 and TRBJ2-7; D is perhaps TRBD2 (5 bases). V lost 3 bases, J lost 0 bases, and 6 bases lay in between. This CDR3 is built from 13 residues. CDR1 is SEHNR and CDR2 is FQNEAQ in the germline V gene (reference sequence). CDR3 nucleotides: TGTGCCAGCAGCTTCGAGGGCTCCTACGAGCAGTACTTC. Protein product: CASSFEGSYEQYF.

The chain is built from TRBV28 and TRBJ1-2; TRBD1 agrees at 8 bases. The CDR3 runs 14 residues. The V gene end was trimmed by 7 bases and the J gene end by 6 bases; junction bases not matched to a gene: 10. Germline values: CDR1 MDHEN, CDR2 SYDVKM. DNA of the CDR3: TGTGCCAGCACCTGGGGACAGGCGGGAGATGGCTACACCTTC. Translation: CASTWGQAGDGYTF.

The chain employs TRBV7-9 and TRBJ1-1, with 11 bases identical to TRBD1. This CDR3 spans 18 amino acids. V dropped 7 bases and J dropped 1; count of bases not matched to a gene: 14. Germline assignment: CDR1 SEHNR and CDR2 FQNEAQ (reference sequence). Here the CDR3 reads CASNYLSGTGGWNTEAFF. CDR3 DNA sequence: TGTGCCAGCAACTATCTTTCCGGGACAGGGGGTTGGAACACTGAAGCTTTCTTT.

This chain joins TRBV27 and TRBJ1-1, with 9 bases that match TRBD1. Germline loops: CDR1 MNHEY, CDR2 SMNVEV (reference sequence). V was pared by 7 bases and J by 8 bases, with 11 bases of the junction left unmatched. The CDR3 runs to 14 residues. The CDR3 is CASTGGTGIGEAFF. CDR3 coding DNA: TGTGCCAGCACCGGGGGGACAGGGATTGGGGAAGCTTTCTTT.

This clone was observed once. V is TRBV6-5 and J is TRBJ1-1; D uncertain. The V end was cut by 5 bases, the J end by 8 bases, with 15 bases between. CDR3 size: 13 residues. Germline V gives CDR1 MNHEY, CDR2 SVGAGI. The chain's CDR3 is CASSAHTGLEAFF. The CDR3 DNA reads TGTGCCAGCAGTGCCCATACCGGGTTAGAAGCTTTCTTT.

This chain uses TRBV25-1 with TRBJ2-2; 9 bases map to TRBD1. CDR3 size: 15 residues. Germline lookup yields CDR1 MGHDK and CDR2 SYGVNS. J gave up 3 bases and V 2 bases, and 1 base lay outside the gene matches. CDR3 sequence reads: CASSEGDRDTGELFF. In DNA, the CDR3 is TGTGCCAGCAGTGAAGGGGACAGGGACACCGGGGAGCTGTTTTTT.

The chain has TRBV29-1 and TRBJ2-2; D gene unclear. CDR1 is SQVTM, CDR2 ANQGSEA, per germline. V was trimmed by 6 bases and J by 6 bases, leaving 11 bases between them. The CDR3 extends over 12 amino acids. The CDR3 DNA is TGCAGCGTCTCAAGCCGATCCGGGGAGCTGTTTTTT. The encoded protein is CSVSSRSGELFF.